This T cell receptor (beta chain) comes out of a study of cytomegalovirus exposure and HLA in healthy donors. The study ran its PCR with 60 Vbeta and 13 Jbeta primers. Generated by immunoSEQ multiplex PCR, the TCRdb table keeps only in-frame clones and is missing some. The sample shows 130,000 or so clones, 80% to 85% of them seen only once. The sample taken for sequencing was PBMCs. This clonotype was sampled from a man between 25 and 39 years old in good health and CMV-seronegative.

For the CDR3, the DNA is TGTGCCAGCAGCTTCAAGAGGGGGAAAAACGAGCAGTACTTC. Translation gives CASSFKRGKNEQYF. V gene TRBV7-8 combines with J gene TRBJ2-7; D may be TRBD1 (6 bases). The CDR3 length is 14 residues. V was trimmed by 3 bases and J by 5 bases, leaving 14 bases between them. Germline lookup yields CDR1 SGHVS and CDR2 FQNEAQ.